A selection of T cell receptor beta chains follows, all from one sample in a study of blood T cell repertoires in COVID-19. TCRdb keeps only in-frame clones here, not all; method: immunoSEQ multiplex PCR. The repertoire holds about 190,000 clones, with 70% to 90% as singletons. Sequenced sample: peripheral blood. The receptors here all came from a man aged 35-49 years with active or convalescent COVID-19. CDR3s include the opening cysteine and the closing phenylalanine or tryptophan.

v_call: TRBV7-7; cdr3_aa: CASSSAGVNHEQFF
v_call: TRBV5-4; cdr3_aa: CATTRTGTEQYF
v_call: TRBV14; cdr3_aa: CASSQDLTSGGNEQFF
v_call: TRBV9; cdr3_aa: CASSVAVGRVQETQYF
v_call: TRBV7-2; cdr3_aa: CASSLDSFYGYTF
v_call: TRBV6-5; cdr3_aa: CASSLRTSGLWYF
v_call: TRBV6-5; cdr3_aa: CASRASTDTQYF
v_call: TRBV18; cdr3_aa: CASSPSLPLAGVTGELFF
v_call: TRBV7-8; cdr3_aa: CASSLIAGGEQYF
v_call: TRBV19; cdr3_aa: CASSTGQVHQPQHF
v_call: TRBV28; cdr3_aa: CASRPPDRGRNQPQHF
v_call: TRBV6-2/TRBV6-3; cdr3_aa: CASSYLAGGSYQETQYF
v_call: TRBV19; cdr3_aa: CASSKGGGTSGIYNEQFF
v_call: TRBV6-1; cdr3_aa: CASSEGTGRTEAFF
v_call: TRBV27; cdr3_aa: CASSSTAGVTSNQPQHF
v_call: TRBV9; cdr3_aa: CASSVGQGDDTGELFF
v_call: TRBV7-3; cdr3_aa: CASSSGHNNEQFF
v_call: TRBV5-1; cdr3_aa: CASSLGLAEPNEQFF
v_call: TRBV2; cdr3_aa: CASSGKRNTEAFF
v_call: TRBV24-1; cdr3_aa: CATKKGQGATGELFF
v_call: TRBV19; cdr3_aa: CASSPDRGFGNTIYF
v_call: TRBV6-5; cdr3_aa: CASQRGGTSTIYF
v_call: TRBV7-6; cdr3_aa: CASSLGPATGSYNEQFF
v_call: TRBV7-3; cdr3_aa: CASSPASGGARDTQYF
v_call: TRBV29-1; cdr3_aa: CSAGDSNNYGYTF
v_call: TRBV5-1; cdr3_aa: CASSNSAGAGLQETQYF
v_call: TRBV7-3; cdr3_aa: CASSLGAGGSYEQYF
v_call: TRBV28; cdr3_aa: CASRIRVGVGSTEAFF
v_call: TRBV28; cdr3_aa: CASSLLSRFSNQPQHF
v_call: TRBV19; cdr3_aa: CASSLGLAEYYNEQFF
v_call: TRBV13; cdr3_aa: CASSSGKTGEAFF
v_call: TRBV7-2; cdr3_aa: CASSLQMGAKNIQYF
v_call: TRBV6-5; cdr3_aa: CASSFGQGNYGYTF
v_call: TRBV5-1; cdr3_aa: CASSLGQLNEQYF
v_call: TRBV29-1; cdr3_aa: CSYRQGGRETQYF